Shown below are 8 T cell receptor beta chains from a single sample sequenced in a study of T cell responses to AZD1222 COVID-19 vaccine. TCRdb keeps only in-frame clones here, not all; method: immunoSEQ multiplex PCR. Found here are about 140,000 clones; the top ten clones hold about 2.2%. Sequencing was done on a sample of peripheral blood. All receptors derive from an adult in good health.

The rearrangement joins TRBV7-2 to TRBJ1-6; D is perhaps TRBD1 (5 bases). This CDR3 comprises 15 residues. Trimming shortened V by 3 bases and J by 8 bases, and 14 bases separated the two germline ends. Germline assignment: CDR1 SGHTA and CDR2 FQGNSA. The CDR3 loop reads CASSFGREQDSPLHF. The CDR3 DNA sequence: TGTGCCAGCAGCTTCGGGCGGGAACAGGATTCACCCCTCCACTTT.

The V and J genes are TRBV11-2 and TRBJ1-2, with 9 bases identical to TRBD1. Germline-derived CDR1 and CDR2 are SGHAT and FQNNGV. Trimming at V came to 1 base and at J to 4 bases, leaving 4 bases not matched to a gene. This CDR3 contains 15 residues. The CDR3, as DNA: TGTGCCAGCAGCTTAGTACAGGGGGCGGGCTATGGCTACACCTTC. Translation gives CASSLVQGAGYGYTF.

The CDR3 loop reads CASSQELGARTEAFF. The DNA for the CDR3 is TGTGCCAGCAGCCAAGAATTGGGGGCTCGGACTGAAGCTTTCTTT. The chain uses TRBV3-1 (or the pseudogene TRBV3-2) and TRBJ1-1, with D possibly being TRBD1 (6 bases). Trimming removed 0 bases from V and 5 bases from J, with 13 bases in between. Germline CDR1 is LGHDT and CDR2 is YNNKEL (reference sequence). The length of the CDR3 is 15 residues.

The chain is built from TRBV7-9 and TRBJ2-1; D perhaps matches TRBD1 (6 bases). CDR3 length: 12 residues. V lost 4 bases and J lost 5, with 6 bases in between. Germline loops: CDR1 SEHNR, CDR2 FQNEAQ (reference sequence). The CDR3 DNA is TGTGCCAGCAGCTACAGGGACAATGAGCAGTTCTTC. Protein sequence: CASSYRDNEQFF.

V usage is TRBV11-2 and J usage is TRBJ2-7, with TRBD1 as a possible D gene (5 bases). V shed 4 bases and J shed 4 bases, with 14 bases lying between them. Germline lookup yields CDR1 SGHAT and CDR2 FQNNGV. The CDR3 runs 14 residues. CDR3 nucleotide sequence: TGTGCCAGCAGCTCCCCCAGGGTATTGTACGAGCAGTACTTC. Its translation: CASSSPRVLYEQYF.

This chain uses TRBV7-9 with TRBJ1-4; D is ambiguous. The CDR3 contains 14 residues. CDR1 SEHNR and CDR2 FQNEAQ come from the germline V gene (reference sequence). Trimming took 1 base from V and 5 from J, leaving 8 bases between them. CDR3 sequence reads: CASSLGGPNEKLFF. CDR3 coding DNA: TGTGCCAGCAGCTTAGGAGGCCCAAATGAAAAACTGTTTTTT. Full variable domain (outside the CDR3, taken from reference TRBV7-9 and TRBJ1-4): DTGVSQNPRHKITKRGQNVTFRCDPISEHNRLYWYRQTLGQGPEFLTYFQNEAQLEKSRLLSDRFSAERPKGSFSTLEIQRTEQGDSAMYLCASSLGGPNEKLFFGSGTQLSVL.

The J gene is TRBJ1-1, the V gene TRBV2, with TRBD1 identical over 7 bases. V trimming: 6 bases; J trimming: 1 base; junction bases outside the gene matches: 5. The CDR3 covers 14 residues. The germline V gene has CDR1 SNHLY and CDR2 FYNNEI. CDR3 in amino acids: CASRDNRGNTEAFF. The CDR3 region has the DNA TGTGCCAGCAGAGATAACAGGGGGAACACTGAAGCTTTCTTT.

This rearrangement joins TRBV6-5 to TRBJ1-1; 7 bases fit TRBD1. The V gene end was trimmed by 6 bases and the J gene end by 1 base; junction bases not matched to a gene: 8. Germline assignment: CDR1 MNHEY and CDR2 SVGAGI. The CDR3 extends over 15 amino acids. CDR3 sequence reads: CASRQRDSQNTEAFF. For the CDR3, the DNA is TGTGCCAGCAGGCAGAGGGACAGCCAGAACACTGAAGCTTTCTTT.